This T cell receptor beta chain was sequenced for a study of T cell changes during pregnancy in multiple sclerosis. This clone came up once. V lost 4 bases, J lost 10 bases, and 7 bases stayed unmatched. Germline loops: CDR1 MNHNY, CDR2 SVGAGI (reference sequence). The CDR3 extends over 13 amino acids. Libraries were prepared by immunoSEQ multiplex PCR; TCRdb keeps only in-frame clonotypes and omits some of them. The sample lists under 100,000 clones, about 95% occurring once. This sequence was found in a female donor with multiple sclerosis, enrolled in a pregnancy study. The chain recombines TRBV6-6 with TRBJ1-5; 7 nucleotides line up with TRBD1. The sequencing used peripheral blood, collected in the second trimester of pregnancy. As DNA, the CDR3 is TGTGCCAGCAGTTCAACAGGGGCGCTCCCCCAGCATTTT. As protein: CASSSTGALPQHF.